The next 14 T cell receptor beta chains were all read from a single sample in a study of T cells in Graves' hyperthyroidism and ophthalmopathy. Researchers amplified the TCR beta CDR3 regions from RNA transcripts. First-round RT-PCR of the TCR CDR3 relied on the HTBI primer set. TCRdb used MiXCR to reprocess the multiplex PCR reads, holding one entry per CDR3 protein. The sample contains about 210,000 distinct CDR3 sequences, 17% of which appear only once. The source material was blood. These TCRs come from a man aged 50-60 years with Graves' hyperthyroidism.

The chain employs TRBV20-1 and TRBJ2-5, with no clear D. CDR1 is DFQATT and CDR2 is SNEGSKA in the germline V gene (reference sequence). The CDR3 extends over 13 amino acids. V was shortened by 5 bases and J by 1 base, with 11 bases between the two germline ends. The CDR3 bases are TGCAGTGCTGAACACCGAACCCAAGAGACCCAGTACTTC. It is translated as CSAEHRTQETQYF.

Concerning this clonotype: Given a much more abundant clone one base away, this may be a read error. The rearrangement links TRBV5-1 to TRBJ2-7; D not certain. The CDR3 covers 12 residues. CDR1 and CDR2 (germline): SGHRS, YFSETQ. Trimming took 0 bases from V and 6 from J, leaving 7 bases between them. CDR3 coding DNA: TGCGCCAGCAGCTTGGACGGGCTCGAGCAGTACTTC. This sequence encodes CASSLDGLEQYF.

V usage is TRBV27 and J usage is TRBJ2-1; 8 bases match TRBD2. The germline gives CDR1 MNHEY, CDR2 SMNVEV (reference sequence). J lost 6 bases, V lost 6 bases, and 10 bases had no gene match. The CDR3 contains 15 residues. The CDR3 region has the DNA TGTGCCAGCAGACAAGGACTAGCAGGAGGCAATGAGCAGTTCTTC. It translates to CASRQGLAGGNEQFF.

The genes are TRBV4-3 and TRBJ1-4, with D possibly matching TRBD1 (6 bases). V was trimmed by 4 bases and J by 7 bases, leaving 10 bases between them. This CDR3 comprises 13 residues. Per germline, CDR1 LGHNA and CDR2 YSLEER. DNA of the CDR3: TGCGCCAGCAGCCCACAGGGAATTGAAAAACTGTTTTTT. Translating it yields CASSPQGIEKLFF.

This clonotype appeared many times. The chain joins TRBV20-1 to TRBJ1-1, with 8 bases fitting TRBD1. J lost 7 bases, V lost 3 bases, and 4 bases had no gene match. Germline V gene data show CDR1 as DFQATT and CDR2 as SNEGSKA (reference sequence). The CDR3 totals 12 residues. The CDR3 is CSASETGVEAFF. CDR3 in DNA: TGCAGTGCTAGCGAGACAGGGGTTGAAGCTTTCTTT.

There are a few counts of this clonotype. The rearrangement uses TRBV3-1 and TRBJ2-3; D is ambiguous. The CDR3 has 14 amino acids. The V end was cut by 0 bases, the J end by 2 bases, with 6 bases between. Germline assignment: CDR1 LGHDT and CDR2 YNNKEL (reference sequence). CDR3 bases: TGTGCCAGCAGCCAAGATTGGCCCACAGATACGCAGTATTTT. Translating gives CASSQDWPTDTQYF.

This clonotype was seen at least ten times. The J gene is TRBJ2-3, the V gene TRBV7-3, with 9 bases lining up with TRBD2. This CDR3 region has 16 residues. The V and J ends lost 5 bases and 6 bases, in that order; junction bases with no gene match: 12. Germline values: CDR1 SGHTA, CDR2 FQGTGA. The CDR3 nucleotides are TGTGCCAGCAGCCCTGGCGGGGTAGCGGGAGTTGATACGCAGTATTTT. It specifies CASSPGGVAGVDTQYF.

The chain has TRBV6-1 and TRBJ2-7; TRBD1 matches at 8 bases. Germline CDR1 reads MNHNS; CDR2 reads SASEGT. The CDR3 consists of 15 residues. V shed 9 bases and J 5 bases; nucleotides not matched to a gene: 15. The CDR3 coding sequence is TGTGCCAGTCGCAACGGCGGGCAGGGGGCCCACGAGCAGTACTTC. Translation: CASRNGGQGAHEQYF.

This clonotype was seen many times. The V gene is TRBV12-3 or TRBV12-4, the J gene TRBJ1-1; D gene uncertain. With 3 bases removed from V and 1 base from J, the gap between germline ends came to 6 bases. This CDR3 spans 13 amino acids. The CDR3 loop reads CASSLAANTEAFF. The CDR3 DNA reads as TGTGCCAGCAGTTTGGCCGCGAACACTGAAGCTTTCTTT.

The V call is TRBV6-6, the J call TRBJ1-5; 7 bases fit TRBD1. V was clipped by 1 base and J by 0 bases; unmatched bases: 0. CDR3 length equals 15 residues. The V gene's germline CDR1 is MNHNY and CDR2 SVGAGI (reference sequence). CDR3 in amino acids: CASSYYRGSNQPQHF. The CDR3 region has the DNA TGTGCCAGCAGTTACTACAGGGGTAGCAATCAGCCCCAGCATTTT.

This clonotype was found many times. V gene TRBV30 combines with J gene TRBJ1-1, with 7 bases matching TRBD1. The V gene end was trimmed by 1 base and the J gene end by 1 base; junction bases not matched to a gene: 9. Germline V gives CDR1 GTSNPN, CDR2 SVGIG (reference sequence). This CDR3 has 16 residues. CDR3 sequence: CAWSDIGGKGNTEAFF. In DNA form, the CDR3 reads TGTGCCTGGAGTGATATAGGGGGCAAGGGGAACACTGAAGCTTTCTTT.

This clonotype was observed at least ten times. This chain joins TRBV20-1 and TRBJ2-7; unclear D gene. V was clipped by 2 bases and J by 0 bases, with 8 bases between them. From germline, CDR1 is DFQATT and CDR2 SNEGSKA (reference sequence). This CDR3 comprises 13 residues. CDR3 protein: CSARTGFSYEQYF. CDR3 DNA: TGCAGTGCTAGAACCGGGTTCTCCTACGAGCAGTACTTC.

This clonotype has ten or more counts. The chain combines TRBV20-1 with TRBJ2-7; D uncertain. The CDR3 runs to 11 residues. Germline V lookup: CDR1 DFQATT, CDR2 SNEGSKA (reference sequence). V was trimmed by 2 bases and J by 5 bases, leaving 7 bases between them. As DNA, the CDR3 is TGCAGTGCTAGACTTGCGCACGAGCAGTACTTC. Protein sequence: CSARLAHEQYF.

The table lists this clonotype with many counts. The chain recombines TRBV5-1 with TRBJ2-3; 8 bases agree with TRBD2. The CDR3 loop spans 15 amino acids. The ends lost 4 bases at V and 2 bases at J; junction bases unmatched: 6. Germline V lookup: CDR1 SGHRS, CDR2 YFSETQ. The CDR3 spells CASSAAGLDTDTQYF. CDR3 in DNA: TGCGCCAGCAGCGCTGCGGGACTAGACACAGATACGCAGTATTTT.